Shown below are 26 T cell receptor beta chains from a single sample sequenced in a study of T cell repertoires in cytomegalovirus infection. Their recognized antigens are unknown. TCRdb redid the calling of the reads with MiXCR, one entry per CDR3 protein. The sample yields about 770,000 distinct CDR3 sequences, under 35% seen once. The material sequenced was cultured CD8+ T cells from PBMCs, taken from culture after CMV antigen stimulation. These receptors all come from a human donor in good health (CMV status not recorded). Some clones in this sample may be carry-over from other donors' samples.

The chain uses TRBV28 and TRBJ1-2; D may be TRBD1 (6 bases). The V gene's germline CDR1 is MDHEN and CDR2 SYDVKM. The CDR3 spans 15 residues. The ends were cut back, 5 bases at V and 4 bases at J, with 17 bases in the middle. CDR3 loop: CASSQPRQDGYGYTF. CDR3 sequence (DNA): TGTGCCAGCAGTCAACCTCGACAGGACGGCTATGGCTACACCTTC.

The chain's CDR3 is CASSFWDRGLGGTEAFF. CDR3 nucleotides: TGTGCCAGCAGCTTCTGGGACAGGGGGCTCGGAGGGACTGAAGCTTTCTTT. This sequence joins TRBV11-2 and TRBJ1-1; TRBD1 aligns across 12 bases. The CDR3 has 17 residues. From germline, CDR1 is SGHAT and CDR2 FQNNGV. V was clipped by 3 bases and J by 5 bases; unmatched bases: 10.

This chain joins TRBV19 and TRBJ1-2, with D possibly being TRBD1 (6 bases). CDR1 and CDR2 from the germline V gene are LNHDA and SQIVND (reference sequence). The CDR3 loop spans 16 amino acids. Trimming removed 10 bases from V and 4 bases from J, with 25 bases in between. The CDR3 is CATVDSSKHVGYGYTF. CDR3 in DNA: TGTGCCACCGTGGACAGTTCAAAGCACGTTGGCTATGGCTACACCTTC.

There are a few counts of this clonotype. The genes are TRBV2 and TRBJ2-6; D is uncertain. This CDR3 comprises 16 residues. V was trimmed by 4 bases and J by 0 bases, leaving 10 bases between them. The germline V gene encodes CDR1 SNHLY and CDR2 FYNNEI. The CDR3 bases are TGTGCCAGCAGTGTGAGAGTCGACTCTGGGGCCAACGTCCTGACTTTC. Translated, it gives CASSVRVDSGANVLTF.

This clonotype was counted a few times. The J gene is TRBJ2-1, the V gene TRBV7-2; the match to TRBD2 covers 9 bases. CDR3 size: 14 residues. The V gene end was trimmed by 2 bases and the J gene end by 10 bases; junction bases not matched to a gene: 6. The germline V gene has CDR1 SGHTA and CDR2 FQGNSA. The CDR3: CASSLWGLAQEQFF. The CDR3 DNA reads as TGTGCCAGCAGCTTATGGGGACTAGCTCAAGAGCAGTTCTTC.

This chain joins TRBV5-5 and TRBJ2-7, with no clear D. The CDR3 consists of 12 residues. Trimming took 0 bases from V and 5 from J, leaving 6 bases between them. In germline, CDR1 is SGHKS, CDR2 YYEKEE (reference sequence). The CDR3 sequence is CASSLGLDEQYF. CDR3 DNA sequence: TGTGCCAGCAGCTTGGGGCTGGACGAGCAGTACTTC.

This clonotype turned up a few times. The chain is built from TRBV15 and TRBJ2-7; 8 bases match TRBD2. Losses at the gene ends were 4 bases for V and 1 base for J; bases not matched to a gene: 3. This CDR3 is built from 14 residues. Germline V CDR1 and CDR2: LNHNV, YYDKDF (reference sequence). CDR3 residues: CATSKRGSSYEQYF. CDR3 in DNA: TGTGCCACCAGCAAGCGGGGGTCTTCCTACGAGCAGTACTTC.

This clonotype showed up just a few times. The chain is built from TRBV9 and TRBJ2-7, with 9 bases matching TRBD1. The CDR3 has 12 residues. Per germline, CDR1 SGDLS and CDR2 YYNGEE. J lost 5 bases, V lost 5 bases, and 2 bases had no gene match. CDR3 DNA sequence: TGTGCCAGCAGGGGACAGGGTCACGAGCAGTACTTC. Translated: CASRGQGHEQYF. Full variable domain (outside the CDR3, taken from reference TRBV9 and TRBJ2-7): DSGVTQTPKHLITATGQRVTLRCSPRSGDLSVYWYQQSLDQGLQFLIQYYNGEERAKGNILERFSAQQFPDLHSELNLSSLELGDSALYFCASRGQGHEQYFGPGTRLTVT.

The rearrangement links TRBV6-2 or TRBV6-3 to TRBJ2-5; D remains ambiguous. V was pared by 0 bases and J by 5 bases, with 10 bases between. CDR3 length: 14 amino acids. Germline loops: CDR1 MNHEY, CDR2 SVGEGT. The CDR3 DNA is TGTGCCAGCAGTTACTCGAACAGACTGGAGACCCAGTACTTC. Encoded protein: CASSYSNRLETQYF.

The V gene is TRBV5-1, the J gene TRBJ2-1; tentatively, D is TRBD1 or TRBD2 (5 bases each). Per the germline V gene, CDR1 is SGHRS and CDR2 is YFSETQ. The CDR3 is 20 residues long. Between the trimmed V and J ends, which lost 6 bases and 12 bases, there was a span of 40 bases. The CDR3 DNA is TGCGCCAGCACCCTTCTCGGGGCCGGGATGGTCGGTGACGATTCGGTGGGGCAGTTCTTC. Translated: CASTLLGAGMVGDDSVGQFF.

This clonotype was seen only a few times. This sequence joins TRBV7-2 and TRBJ2-1; TRBD2 matches 10 bases. This CDR3 comprises 16 residues. The germline V gene has CDR1 SGHTA and CDR2 FQGNSA. Trimming removed 0 bases from V and 5 bases from J; junction bases left unmatched: 4. DNA of the CDR3: TGTGCCAGCAGCTTAGCACTAGCGGGGTCTAACAATGAGCAGTTCTTC. Protein sequence: CASSLALAGSNNEQFF.

The chain joins TRBV5-6 to TRBJ2-1, with 7 bases fitting TRBD2. This CDR3 is 13 amino acids long. Trimming removed 4 bases from V and 8 bases from J; junction bases left unmatched: 6. CDR1 and CDR2 from the germline V gene are SGHDT and YYEEEE. The CDR3 reads CASSTRLADEQFF. As DNA, the CDR3 is TGTGCCAGCAGCACGCGACTAGCCGATGAGCAGTTCTTC.

This clonotype was found a few times. This sequence joins TRBV20-1 and TRBJ2-1, with 8 bases matching TRBD1. This CDR3 is 16 amino acids long. Germline V CDR1 and CDR2: DFQATT, SNEGSKA (reference sequence). The ends lost 7 bases at V and 1 base at J; junction bases unmatched: 12. The CDR3 sequence is CSVVTRGQGSYNEQFF. Here the CDR3 DNA reads TGCAGTGTTGTAACCAGGGGGCAGGGTTCCTACAATGAGCAGTTCTTC.

This clonotype was seen only a few times. V and J are TRBV6-6 and TRBJ2-2; D call uncertain. The CDR3 loop spans 13 amino acids. V lost 5 bases, J lost 7 bases, and 11 bases lay in between. Germline V gives CDR1 MNHNY, CDR2 SVGAGI (reference sequence). This CDR3 is CASSALVNGELFF. The CDR3 bases are TGTGCCAGCAGTGCGTTGGTAAACGGGGAGCTGTTTTTT.

This clonotype turned up a few times. The rearrangement uses TRBV20-1 and TRBJ1-5; perhaps TRBD1 as D (5 bases). With 0 bases removed from V and 0 bases from J, the gap between germline ends came to 12 bases. Germline CDR1 is DFQATT and CDR2 is SNEGSKA (reference sequence). The CDR3 covers 16 residues. The CDR3 DNA sequence: TGCAGTGCTAGAGATTCGGGACGCTATAGCAATCAGCCCCAGCATTTT. Encoded protein: CSARDSGRYSNQPQHF.

The V and J genes are TRBV29-1 and TRBJ2-2; 9 bases are shared with TRBD1. The CDR3 covers 13 residues. Germline CDR1 and CDR2: SQVTM and ANQGSEA. Losses at the gene ends were 6 bases for V and 7 bases for J; bases not matched to a gene: 6. In DNA form, the CDR3 reads TGCAGCGTGGGGGACAGGGTTGTCGGGGAGCTGTTTTTT. Amino acid sequence: CSVGDRVVGELFF.

This clonotype was observed at least ten times. The chain uses TRBV6-4 and TRBJ2-3, with D uncertain. V lost 2 bases to trimming and J lost 0 bases, with 12 bases between them. The CDR3 has 16 amino acids. CDR1 is MRHNA, CDR2 SNTAGT, per germline. CDR3 loop: CASSDVVAMSTDTQYF. CDR3 sequence (DNA): TGTGCCAGCAGTGACGTCGTGGCGATGAGCACAGATACGCAGTATTTT.

The chain has TRBV27 and TRBJ1-1; the D is unclear. This CDR3 region has 13 residues. CDR1 is MNHEY and CDR2 is SMNVEV in the germline V gene (reference sequence). V lost 0 bases and J 3 bases, leaving 5 bases between the germline ends. The CDR3 reads CASSLSRYTEAFF. The CDR3 region has the DNA TGTGCCAGCAGTTTATCGAGATACACTGAAGCTTTCTTT.

V is TRBV7-9 and J is TRBJ2-3; D might be TRBD2 (6 bases). This CDR3 is built from 17 residues. From germline, CDR1 is SEHNR and CDR2 FQNEAQ (reference sequence). The V gene lost 5 bases and the J gene lost 4 bases, with 22 bases spanning the gap. The CDR3 nucleotides read TGTGCCAGCAGCCGGGATTCGGGAACGGGGGTGGCAGATACGCAGTATTTT. This sequence encodes CASSRDSGTGVADTQYF. Full variable domain (outside the CDR3, taken from reference TRBV7-9 and TRBJ2-3): DTGVSQNPRHKITKRGQNVTFRCDPISEHNRLYWYRQTLGQGPEFLTYFQNEAQLEKSRLLSDRFSAERPKGSFSTLEIQRTEQGDSAMYLCASSRDSGTGVADTQYFGPGTRLTVL.

This clonotype was found once. This chain uses TRBV2 with TRBJ1-2; weak D call: TRBD1 (5 bases). This CDR3 has 14 residues. The germline V gene has CDR1 SNHLY and CDR2 FYNNEI. V lost 4 bases, J lost 4 bases, and 13 bases lay in between. CDR3 residues: CASSGEGLSYGYTF. In DNA, the CDR3 is TGTGCCAGCAGTGGCGAGGGGCTAAGCTATGGCTACACCTTC.

The chain carries TRBV4-1 and TRBJ1-1, with 7 bases lining up with TRBD1. The CDR3 sequence is 15 residues long. Per germline, CDR1 MGHRA and CDR2 YSYEKL. The trim removed 3 bases at V and 4 bases at J, leaving 8 bases unmatched. In nucleotides, the CDR3 is TGCGCCAGCAGCCAGGACAGGCTAAGCGGCACTGAAGCTTTCTTT. As protein: CASSQDRLSGTEAFF.

This clonotype was seen at least ten times. The V call is TRBV7-9, the J call TRBJ2-7; the D gene is possibly TRBD2 (6 bases). The V and J ends lost 1 base and 0 bases respectively, with 7 bases between them. Germline lookup yields CDR1 SEHNR and CDR2 FQNEAQ (reference sequence). The CDR3 extends over 14 amino acids. The CDR3 nucleotides are TGTGCCAGCAGCTTAGGGACTACCTCCTACGAGCAGTACTTC. It encodes CASSLGTTSYEQYF.

The chain's CDR3 is CSARAESGGAREKLFF. For the CDR3, the DNA is TGCAGTGCTAGGGCCGAATCAGGGGGTGCCCGTGAAAAACTGTTTTTT. The chain combines TRBV20-1 with TRBJ1-4, with TRBD1 matching over 7 bases. CDR3 size: 16 residues. Germline CDR1 DFQATT, CDR2 SNEGSKA (reference sequence). J gave up 7 bases and V 3 bases, and 14 bases lay outside the gene matches.

This clonotype was counted a few times. In nucleotides, the CDR3 is TGTGCCAGCAGCCCCTCGCTTGGGGCCCCCTCTGGAAACACCATATATTTT. Translation: CASSPSLGAPSGNTIYF. This sequence joins TRBV7-9 and TRBJ1-3; maybe TRBD1 (5 bases). Germline values: CDR1 SEHNR, CDR2 FQNEAQ (reference sequence). The length of the CDR3 is 17 residues. Trimming removed 5 bases at V and 0 bases at J, with 17 bases between.

This clonotype appeared a few times. The chain has TRBV7-8 and TRBJ2-1, with 7 bases that match TRBD1. The CDR3 spans 14 residues. CDR1 and CDR2 (germline): SGHVS, FQNEAQ. V lost 3 bases to trimming and J lost 4 bases; unmatched junction nucleotides: 3. CDR3 bases: TGTGCCAGCAGCTTCGACAGGGCGTACAATGAGCAGTTCTTC. It translates to CASSFDRAYNEQFF.

The chain couples TRBV12-5 to TRBJ2-6, with D tentatively TRBD1 (5 bases). This CDR3 has 17 residues. Between the trimmed V and J ends, which lost 2 bases and 2 bases, there was a span of 13 bases. Germline loops: CDR1 LGHNT, CDR2 FRNRAP. CDR3: CASGLSSGYTGANVLTF. The CDR3 region has the DNA TGTGCTAGTGGTTTGTCCTCAGGGTACACTGGGGCCAACGTCCTGACTTTC.